A selection of T cell receptor beta chains follows, all from one sample in a study of shared clonotypes between healthy human individuals. TCRdb keeps only in-frame clones here, not all; method: immunoSEQ multiplex PCR. The sample has about 680,000 clones, around 72% seen once. The specimen was memory CD4+ T cells sorted from blood. Receptors were obtained from a woman in her twenties or thirties in good health. Each CDR3 is given with its conserved first and last residue. The order of the fields is CDR3 length, V gene, D gene, J gene, clone size, CDR3 DNA, CDR3 protein. The D gene is left open where the match is weak. Size is stated for part of the rows, as once, few or many counts, or as a class when the clone is expanded.

>15|TRBV9|-|TRBJ2-1|-
TGTGCCAGCAGCGTAGCGGGACTCCCAGACAATGAGCAGTTCTTC
CASSVAGLPDNEQFF
>13|TRBV7-2|-|TRBJ1-2|-
TGTGCCAGCAGGGAGCTAGCTAACTATGGCTACACCTTC
CASRELANYGYTF
>15|TRBV18|TRBD1|TRBJ2-7|-
TGTGCCAGCTCACCAGCGGGACAGGGCCTATACGAGCAGTACTTC
CASSPAGQGLYEQYF
>15|TRBV6-6|-|TRBJ1-5|-
TGTGCCAGCAGTTCCCCTACCGAGGGCAATCAGCCCCAGCATTTT
CASSSPTEGNQPQHF
>15|TRBV5-1|TRBD2|TRBJ2-5|-
TGCGCCAGCGGGATGCTTAGCGGGAGTAGGGAGACCCAGTACTTC
CASGMLSGSRETQYF
>15|TRBV11-3|TRBD2|TRBJ2-3|-
TGTGCCAGCAGTTCTGCGGGGGGAGGGGCAGATACGCAGTATTTT
CASSSAGGGADTQYF
>11|TRBV20-1|-|TRBJ2-7|-
TGCAGTGCCTCCCAGTCCTACGAGCAGTACTTC
CSASQSYEQYF
>12|TRBV28|-|TRBJ1-1|-
TGTGCCAGCGGACAGATGAACACTGAAGCTTTCTTT
CASGQMNTEAFF
>13|TRBV25-1|TRBD1|TRBJ2-3|-
TGTGCCGGCAGTAGACAGGGTGCAGATACGCAGTATTTT
CAGSRQGADTQYF
>14|TRBV6-5|-|TRBJ2-7|-
TGTGCCAGCAGCCGGGACTCCCGCTCCTACGAGCAGTACTTC
CASSRDSRSYEQYF
>17|TRBV5-1|-|TRBJ1-2|-
TGCGCCAGCAGCTCCCGCGAGGAGGCCGCCCTTAGCGATGGCTACACCTTC
CASSSREEAALSDGYTF
>14|TRBV6-6|-|TRBJ2-5|once
TGTGCCAGCAGACCTACAGGGATCGTCGAGACCCAGTACTTC
CASRPTGIVETQYF
>14|TRBV28|-|TRBJ1-2|-
TGTGCCAGCAGTCCGCCTATCACAGGCTATGGCTACACCTTC
CASSPPITGYGYTF
>14|TRBV28|-|TRBJ2-7|-
TGTGCCAGCACCGTGGGAGGCGGCGCGGGCGAGCAGTACTTC
CASTVGGGAGEQYF
>17|TRBV5-1|-|TRBJ2-7|-
TGCGCCAGCAGCTTGGGTTTCGGGGGCGACATATTTTACGAGCAGTACTTC
CASSLGFGGDIFYEQYF
>15|TRBV7-9|-|TRBJ1-1|-
TGTGCCAGCAGCTTGGGCTCGGGCGTCTTCACTGAAGCTTTCTTT
CASSLGSGVFTEAFF
>16|TRBV6-6|TRBD2|TRBJ2-3|many
TGTGCCAGCAGTTACCCTAGCGGGCCTAGCACAGATACGCAGTATTTT
CASSYPSGPSTDTQYF
>12|TRBV5-8|-|TRBJ2-1|-
TGTGCCACGGCCCGGGATATCGGTGAGCAGTTCTTC
CATARDIGEQFF
>16|TRBV5-8|TRBD2|TRBJ2-5|-
TGTGCCAGCAGCCAAGCCCACAGGACGGGAGGGGAGACCCAGTACTTC
CASSQAHRTGGETQYF
>14|TRBV9|-|TRBJ2-1|-
TGTGCCAGCAGCGTAGTGGTAGATTACAATGAGCAGTTCTTC
CASSVVVDYNEQFF
>12|TRBV2|-|TRBJ2-7|-
TGTGCCAGCAGCTCCAGCGCCGCCTGGCAGTACTTC
CASSSSAAWQYF
>17|TRBV13|-|TRBJ2-1|few
TGTGCCAGCAGCCTCCGGGGGGCCCGGGCATCTCCTCAAGAGCAGTTCTTC
CASSLRGARASPQEQFF
>16|TRBV30|-|TRBJ1-1|-
TGTGCCTGGAGGGCGGGGCCACGGAATAAGAACACTGAAGCTTTCTTT
CAWRAGPRNKNTEAFF
>14|TRBV5-1|-|TRBJ2-3|-
TGCGCCAGCAGCTTGTTCCCGGAGGGAGATACGCAGTATTTT
CASSLFPEGDTQYF
>16|TRBV9|TRBD2|TRBJ2-1|-
TGTGCCAGCAGCGTAGCGGGGACTAGCGGCTACAATGAGCAGTTCTTC
CASSVAGTSGYNEQFF
>18|TRBV4-1|-|TRBJ1-2|-
TGCGCCAGCAGCCAAGACTGGAGGGCGGGGGTAGGGGACTATGGCTACACCTTC
CASSQDWRAGVGDYGYTF